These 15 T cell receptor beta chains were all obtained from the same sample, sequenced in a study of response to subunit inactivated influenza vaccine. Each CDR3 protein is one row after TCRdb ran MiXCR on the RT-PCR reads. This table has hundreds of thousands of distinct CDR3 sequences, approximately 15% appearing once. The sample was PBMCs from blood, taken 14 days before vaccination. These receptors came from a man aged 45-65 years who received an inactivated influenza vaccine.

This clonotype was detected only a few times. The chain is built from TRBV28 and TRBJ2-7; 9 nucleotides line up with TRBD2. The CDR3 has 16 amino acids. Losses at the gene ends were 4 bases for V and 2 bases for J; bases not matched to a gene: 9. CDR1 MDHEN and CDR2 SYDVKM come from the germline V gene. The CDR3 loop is CASSSHAGGPPYEQYF. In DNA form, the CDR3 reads TGTGCCAGCAGTTCCCATGCGGGAGGGCCCCCCTACGAGCAGTACTTC. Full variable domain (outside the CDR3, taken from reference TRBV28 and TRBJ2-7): DVKVTQSSRYLVKRTGEKVFLECVQDMDHENMFWYRQDPGLGLRLIYFSYDVKMKEKGDIPEGYSVSREKKERFSLILESASTNQTSMYLCASSSHAGGPPYEQYFGPGTRLTVT.

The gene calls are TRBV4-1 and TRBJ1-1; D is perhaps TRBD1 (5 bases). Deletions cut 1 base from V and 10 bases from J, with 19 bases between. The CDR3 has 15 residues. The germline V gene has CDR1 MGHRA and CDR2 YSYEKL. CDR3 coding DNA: TGCGCCAGCAGCCAAGTGGTCGCTGCCCGGGGGGGAGCTTTCTTT. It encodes CASSQVVAARGGAFF.

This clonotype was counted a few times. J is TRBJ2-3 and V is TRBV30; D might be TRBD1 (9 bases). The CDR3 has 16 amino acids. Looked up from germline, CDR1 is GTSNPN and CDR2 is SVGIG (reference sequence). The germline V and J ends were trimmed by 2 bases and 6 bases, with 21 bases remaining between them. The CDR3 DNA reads TGTGCCTGGAGTCGGGGGGGGACAGGGAGGGGTGATACGCAGTATTTT. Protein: CAWSRGGTGRGDTQYF.

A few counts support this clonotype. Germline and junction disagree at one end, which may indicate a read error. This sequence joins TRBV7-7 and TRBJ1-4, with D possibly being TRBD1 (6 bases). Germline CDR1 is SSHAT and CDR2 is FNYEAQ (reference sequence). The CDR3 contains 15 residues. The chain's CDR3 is CASSSTTGLNEKLFF. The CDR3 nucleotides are TGTGCTAGCAGTTCCACGACAGGATTAAATGAAAAACTGTTTTTT.

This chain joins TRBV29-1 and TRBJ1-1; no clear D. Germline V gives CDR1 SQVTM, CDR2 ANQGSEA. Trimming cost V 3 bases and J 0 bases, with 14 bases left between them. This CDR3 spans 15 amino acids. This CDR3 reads CSVDRQNLMNTEAFF. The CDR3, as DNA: TGCAGCGTTGACAGGCAGAATCTAATGAACACTGAAGCTTTCTTT.

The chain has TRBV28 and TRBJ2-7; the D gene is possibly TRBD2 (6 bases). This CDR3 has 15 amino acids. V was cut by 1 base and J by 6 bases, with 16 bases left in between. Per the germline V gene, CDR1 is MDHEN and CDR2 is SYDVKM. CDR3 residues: CASSLLRGEALEQYF. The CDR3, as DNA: TGTGCCAGCAGTTTATTGCGGGGAGAAGCGCTCGAGCAGTACTTC.

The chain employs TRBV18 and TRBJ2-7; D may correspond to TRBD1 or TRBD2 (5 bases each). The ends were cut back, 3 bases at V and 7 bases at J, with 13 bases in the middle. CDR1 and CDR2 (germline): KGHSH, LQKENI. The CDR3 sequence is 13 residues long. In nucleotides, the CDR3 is TGTGCCAGCTCACCCGGGACCTCTCGGGAGCAGTACTTC. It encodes CASSPGTSREQYF.

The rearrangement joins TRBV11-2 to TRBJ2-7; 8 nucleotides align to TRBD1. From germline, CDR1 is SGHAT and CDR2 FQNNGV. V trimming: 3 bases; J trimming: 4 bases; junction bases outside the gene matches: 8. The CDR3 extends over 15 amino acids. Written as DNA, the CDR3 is TGTGCCAGCAGCTTGGGACAGGAGGTAGCGTACGAGCAGTACTTC. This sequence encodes CASSLGQEVAYEQYF.

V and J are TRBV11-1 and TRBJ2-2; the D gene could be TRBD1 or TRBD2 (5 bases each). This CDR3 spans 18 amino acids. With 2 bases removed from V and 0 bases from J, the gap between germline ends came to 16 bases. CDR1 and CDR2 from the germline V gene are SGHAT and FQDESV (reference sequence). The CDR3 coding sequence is TGTGCCAGCAGCTTACCCACTCGGGGCAGAGCGAACACCGGGGAGCTGTTTTTT. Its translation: CASSLPTRGRANTGELFF.

The CDR3 DNA reads TGCGCCAGCAGCCAAGAGGACAGGGGTATTAACGAGCAGTACTTC. It translates to CASSQEDRGINEQYF. The chain is built from TRBV4-3 and TRBJ2-7; 9 bases fit TRBD1. V lost 0 bases and J lost 5; bases outside the gene matches: 5. CDR1 is LGHNA, CDR2 YSLEER, per germline. The length of the CDR3 is 15 residues.

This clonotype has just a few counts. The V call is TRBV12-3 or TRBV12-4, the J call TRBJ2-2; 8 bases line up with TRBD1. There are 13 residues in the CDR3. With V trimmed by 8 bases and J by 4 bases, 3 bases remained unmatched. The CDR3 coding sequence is TGTGCCAGCGGACAGGGTTCCACCGGGGAGCTGTTTTTT. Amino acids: CASGQGSTGELFF.

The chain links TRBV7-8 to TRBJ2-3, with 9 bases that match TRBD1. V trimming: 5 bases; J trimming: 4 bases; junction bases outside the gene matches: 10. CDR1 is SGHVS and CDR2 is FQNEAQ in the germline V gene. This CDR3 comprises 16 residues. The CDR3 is CASSIGSGQGADTQYF. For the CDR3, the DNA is TGTGCCAGCAGCATAGGGTCGGGACAGGGCGCAGATACGCAGTATTTT.

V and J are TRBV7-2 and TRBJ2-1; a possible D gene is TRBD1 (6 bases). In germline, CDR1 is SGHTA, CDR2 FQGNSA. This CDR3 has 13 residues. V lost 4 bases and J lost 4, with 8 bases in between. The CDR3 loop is CASSWTAYNEQFF. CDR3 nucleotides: TGTGCCAGCAGCTGGACAGCTTACAATGAGCAGTTCTTC.

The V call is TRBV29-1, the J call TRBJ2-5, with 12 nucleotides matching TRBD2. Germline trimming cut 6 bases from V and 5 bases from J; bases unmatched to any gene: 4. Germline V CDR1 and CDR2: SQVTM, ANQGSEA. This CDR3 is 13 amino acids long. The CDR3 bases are TGCAGCGTGGGGACTAGCGGGTTTGAGACCCAGTACTTC. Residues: CSVGTSGFETQYF.

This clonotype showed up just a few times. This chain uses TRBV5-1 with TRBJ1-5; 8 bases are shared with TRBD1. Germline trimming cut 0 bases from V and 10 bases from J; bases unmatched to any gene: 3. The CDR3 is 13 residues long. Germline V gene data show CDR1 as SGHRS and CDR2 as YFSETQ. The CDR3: CASSLDGQGPQHF. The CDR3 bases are TGCGCCAGCAGCTTGGACGGACAGGGCCCCCAGCATTTT.